Detailed here is one T cell receptor (beta chain). Its antigen is undetermined. This sample is part of a study of cytomegalovirus exposure and HLA in healthy donors. Study-wide results and limits: V- and J-gene trimming in TCR beta was tied to a missense DCLRE1C variant by an analysis performed later. A likely sequencing artifact accounted for one observed cluster of highly shared sequence variants. Most subjects had HLA-A and HLA-B alleles reportedly predicted accurately by TCR beta sequences. Differences between HLA loci emerged in a later analysis of TCR association rates, with DRB1 most and HLA-C fewest.

Germline V gene sequence: CDR1 SGHTA, CDR2 FQGNSA. This CDR3 has 13 residues. Trimming left V 3 bases short and J 8 bases short, with 11 bases between. The PCR was carried out with 60 Vbeta primers and 13 Jbeta primers. Assay used: immunoSEQ multiplex PCR; TCRdb lists only in-frame clones, some missing. The sample shows over 130,000 clones, 78% of them seen only once. Source material: PBMCs. This TCR was sampled from a woman in her thirties or forties in good health and CMV-seropositive. V is TRBV7-2 and J is TRBJ2-1; D unresolved. CDR3 region: CASSLRYSHEQFF. CDR3 DNA sequence: TGTGCCAGCAGCTTGAGGTATTCTCATGAGCAGTTCTTC.